These 12 T cell receptor beta chains were sequenced from one sample in a study of spatial heterogeneity in lung cancer. TCRdb reanalysed the 5' RACE reads using MiXCR and keeps one entry per CDR3 protein. The top ten hold around 43% of the sample, which has fewer than 15,000 distinct CDR3 sequences, around 4.1% seen once. Regarding time point: sample taken at primary tumor resection. Specimen: PBMCs, collected at surgery. These receptors were taken from a male donor with early-stage non-small cell lung cancer.

This clonotype appeared many times. The chain has TRBV7-9 and TRBJ2-5, with D possibly being TRBD1 (6 bases). The CDR3 has 13 residues. Germline loops: CDR1 SEHNR, CDR2 FQNEAQ (reference sequence). V dropped 8 bases and J dropped 2 bases, with 12 bases sitting between them. CDR3 loop: CASQEGTQETQYF. Written as DNA, the CDR3 is TGTGCCAGCCAAGAGGGGACACAAGAGACCCAGTACTTC.

There are many counts of this clonotype. This chain connects TRBV5-1 to TRBJ1-4; D gene unclear. The CDR3 sequence is 14 residues long. Trimming cost V 3 bases and J 4 bases, with 10 bases left between them. Germline lookup yields CDR1 SGHRS and CDR2 YFSETQ. The CDR3 DNA is TGCGCCAGCAGCTCGGAGGGCGTTAATGAAAAACTGTTTTTT. It is translated as CASSSEGVNEKLFF.

This clonotype was observed at least ten times. This sequence joins TRBV20-1 and TRBJ2-1, with 8 bases matching TRBD2. J lost 7 bases, V lost 5 bases, and 4 bases had no gene match. This CDR3 spans 12 amino acids. Germline V lookup: CDR1 DFQATT, CDR2 SNEGSKA (reference sequence). CDR3 region: CSAERERNEQFF. Here the CDR3 DNA reads TGCAGTGCTGAGCGGGAGCGGAATGAGCAGTTCTTC.

Ten or more counts support this clonotype. The chain recombines TRBV20-1 with TRBJ1-2; D not resolved. V lost 0 bases, J lost 4 bases, and 9 bases lay in between. CDR3 length equals 13 residues. The germline gives CDR1 DFQATT, CDR2 SNEGSKA (reference sequence). The CDR3 protein is CSARDRASYGYTF. CDR3 in DNA: TGCAGTGCTAGAGACAGAGCCTCCTATGGCTACACCTTC.

By share, this clonotype ranks as medium-sized. The chain carries TRBV4-3 and TRBJ2-7; D not resolved. The CDR3 spans 13 residues. CDR1 and CDR2 (germline): LGHNA, YSLEER. Trimming shortened V by 0 bases and J by 6 bases, and 9 bases separated the two germline ends. The CDR3 loop reads CASSQDFGGEQYF. The CDR3 DNA reads as TGCGCCAGCAGCCAAGATTTCGGTGGCGAGCAGTACTTC.

In this sample, this clonotype turned up many times. The chain combines TRBV2 with TRBJ2-5, with a possible D match to TRBD2 (6 bases). Germline CDR1 reads SNHLY; CDR2 reads FYNNEI. The V end was cut by 6 bases, the J end by 3 bases, with 11 bases between. The CDR3 is 13 amino acids. The CDR3 here is CASRAGYEETQYF. For the CDR3, the DNA is TGTGCCAGCAGGGCGGGGTACGAAGAGACCCAGTACTTC.

Ten or more counts support this clonotype. V gene TRBV6-6 combines with J gene TRBJ2-1; TRBD2 matches at 13 bases. Germline CDR1 and CDR2: MNHNY and SVGAGI (reference sequence). V gave up 7 bases and J gave up 10 bases; unmatched junction bases: 10. This CDR3 has 15 amino acids. The CDR3 DNA follows: TGTGCCAGCACCTCGCGGACTAGCGGGAGAGAAGAGCAGTTCTTC. As protein: CASTSRTSGREEQFF.

This clonotype has at least ten counts. The J gene is TRBJ1-5, the V gene TRBV2; 7 bases are shared with TRBD1. The CDR3 spans 15 residues. Germline assignment: CDR1 SNHLY and CDR2 FYNNEI. V shed 8 bases and J 5 bases; nucleotides not matched to a gene: 12. The CDR3 here is CASGSGGTDHQPQHF. The DNA of the CDR3 is TGTGCCAGCGGGTCGGGAGGGACAGATCATCAGCCCCAGCATTTT.

By proportion, this clonotype is medium-sized. The chain employs TRBV9 and TRBJ2-5; TRBD2 agrees at 10 bases. Germline V gives CDR1 SGDLS, CDR2 YYNGEE. With 0 bases clipped from V and 3 bases from J, the junction kept 8 bases outside the gene matches. This CDR3 is built from 17 residues. Written as DNA, the CDR3 is TGTGCCAGCAGCGTAGCTGGCGGGCTAGCGGGAGAAGAGACCCAGTACTTC. Translating it yields CASSVAGGLAGEETQYF.

This clonotype was picked up a small number of times. The rearrangement joins TRBV5-5 to TRBJ2-3; 8 nucleotides agree with TRBD2. With 3 bases clipped from V and 10 bases from J, the junction kept 7 bases outside the gene matches. Germline loops: CDR1 SGHKS, CDR2 YYEKEE (reference sequence). The CDR3 totals 13 residues. CDR3 DNA: TGTGCCAGCAGCTCGGGACTAGAATTGGCGCAGTATTTT. Its translation is CASSSGLELAQYF.

This clonotype was seen ten or more times. This chain links TRBV7-6 with TRBJ2-5; 7 nucleotides line up with TRBD2. Germline-derived CDR1 and CDR2 are SGHVS and FNYEAQ. V was pared by 8 bases and J by 2 bases, with 5 bases of the junction left unmatched. The CDR3 contains 13 residues. DNA of the CDR3: TGTGCCAGCGGGAGGGGCCGGCAAGAGACCCAGTACTTC. This codes for CASGRGRQETQYF.

This clonotype was detected ten times or more. This chain joins TRBV5-1 and TRBJ1-4; 9 bases align to TRBD1. Germline-derived CDR1 and CDR2 are SGHRS and YFSETQ. V was pared by 1 base and J by 5 bases, with 0 bases of the junction left unmatched. The CDR3 runs 14 residues. For the CDR3, the DNA is TGCGCCAGCAGCTTGACAGGGGGCAATGAAAAACTGTTTTTT. Translated: CASSLTGGNEKLFF.